The next 31 T cell receptor beta chains were all read from a single sample in a study of blood T cell repertoires in COVID-19. Sequenced by immunoSEQ multiplex PCR; TCRdb stores in-frame clones only, minus some. The table includes 490,000 or so clones, more than 85% detected once. Sequenced: PBMCs or T cells enriched from blood (not recorded which). All receptors derive from a woman aged 60-70 years who had recovered from COVID-19.

The sample holds a few counts of this clone. The CDR3 DNA follows: TGTGCCAGCACCGGGGACAGCGGGGAGACCCAGTACTTC. Amino acids: CASTGDSGETQYF. The chain employs TRBV5-6 and TRBJ2-5; weak D call: TRBD1 (7 bases). CDR3 size: 13 residues. Between the trimmed V and J ends, which lost 6 bases and 5 bases, there was a span of 14 bases. Germline-derived CDR1 and CDR2 are SGHDT and YYEEEE.

The V and J genes are TRBV18 and TRBJ2-6; weak D call: TRBD2 (5 bases). The V end was cut by 3 bases, the J end by 2 bases, with 14 bases between. The CDR3 sequence is 17 residues long. Germline CDR1 and CDR2: KGHSH and LQKENI. The CDR3 reads CASSPTIRGTGANVLTF. CDR3 DNA: TGTGCCAGCTCACCGACGATACGGGGAACTGGGGCCAACGTCCTGACTTTC.

This chain connects TRBV4-1 to TRBJ2-1; possible D gene TRBD1, 6 bases. Germline-derived CDR1 and CDR2 are MGHRA and YSYEKL. V was trimmed by 8 bases and J by 3 bases, leaving 17 bases between them. The CDR3 contains 15 residues. CDR3 residues: CASSRTGTDYNEQFF. The CDR3 region has the DNA TGCGCCAGCTCCCGAACAGGGACCGACTACAATGAGCAGTTCTTC.

V is TRBV5-4 and J is TRBJ2-7; D possibly corresponds to TRBD1 (6 bases). CDR1 and CDR2 (germline): SGHNT, YYREEE (reference sequence). The ends were cut back, 3 bases at V and 3 bases at J, with 10 bases in the middle. The length of the CDR3 is 13 residues. The CDR3 reads CASSSRDNYEQYF. CDR3 coding DNA: TGTGCCAGCAGCTCCCGGGACAACTACGAGCAGTACTTC.

This clone was detected a few times. The chain uses TRBV24-1 and TRBJ2-2; 7 bases map to TRBD1. The V gene's germline CDR1 is KGHDR and CDR2 SFDVKD. V shed 6 bases and J 3 bases; nucleotides not matched to a gene: 3. The CDR3 is 14 residues long. The CDR3 DNA reads as TGTGCCACCAGTTATCAGGGGGACACCGGGGAGCTGTTTTTT. It translates to CATSYQGDTGELFF.

V and J are TRBV6-5 and TRBJ1-6, with a tentative D call TRBD1 (6 bases). V dropped 2 bases and J dropped 10 bases, with 9 bases sitting between them. Germline V CDR1 and CDR2: MNHEY, SVGAGI. This CDR3 has 13 residues. CDR3 sequence: CASSYQGLSPLHF. Written as DNA, the CDR3 is TGTGCCAGCAGTTACCAGGGGTTGTCACCCCTCCACTTT.

This clone was seen only once. The rearrangement joins TRBV7-2 to TRBJ1-5; 7 bases match TRBD1. Germline V gene data show CDR1 as SGHTA and CDR2 as FQGNSA. V lost 3 bases and J lost 3; bases outside the gene matches: 5. The CDR3 contains 15 residues. The CDR3 sequence: CASSFTGANNQPQHF. The DNA for the CDR3 is TGTGCCAGCAGCTTCACAGGGGCGAACAATCAGCCCCAGCATTTT.

As to this clone: It may be a read error: a sequence one base away is much more abundant. The chain is built from TRBV2 and TRBJ1-2; the match to TRBD1 covers 7 bases. CDR1 is SNHLY and CDR2 is FYNNEI in the germline V gene. The CDR3 totals 14 residues. After removal of 3 bases from V and 2 bases from J, the junction contained 3 bases not matched to a gene. The CDR3 loop is CASSDRGTNYGYTF. CDR3 nucleotides: TGTGCCAGCAGTGACAGGGGGACGAACTATGGCTACACCTTC.

The rearrangement links TRBV11-3 to TRBJ2-3, with TRBD2 matching 9 bases. With V trimmed by 1 base and J by 0 bases, 14 bases remained unmatched. CDR3 length: 20 amino acids. Germline lookup yields CDR1 SGHNT and CDR2 YENEEA. DNA for the CDR3: TGTGCCAGCAGCTTAGCCCTTATAGCGGGGGCCCTTCCTAGCACAGATACGCAGTATTTT. It codes for CASSLALIAGALPSTDTQYF.

This clone was seen more than once but under ten times. The rearrangement uses TRBV28 and TRBJ1-1; D is perhaps TRBD1 (5 bases). The CDR3 totals 14 residues. Germline loops: CDR1 MDHEN, CDR2 SYDVKM. Trimming pared 3 bases from V and 0 bases from J, leaving 8 bases between. The CDR3 DNA is TGTGCCAGCAGTTTGACAGCGATGAACACTGAAGCTTTCTTT. Its translation: CASSLTAMNTEAFF.

The chain is built from TRBV5-5 and TRBJ2-1; D unresolved. This CDR3 contains 17 residues. Trimming left V 2 bases short and J 2 bases short, with 17 bases between. CDR1 is SGHKS and CDR2 is YYEKEE in the germline V gene (reference sequence). DNA of the CDR3: TGTGCCAGCAGCTTCCCCCTTCGACAAGTCCCCTACAATGAGCAGTTCTTC. Its protein is CASSFPLRQVPYNEQFF.

This sequence joins TRBV5-5 and TRBJ1-1; 10 nucleotides agree with TRBD1. This CDR3 has 15 residues. V dropped 4 bases and J dropped 5; count of bases not matched to a gene: 8. Germline V lookup: CDR1 SGHKS, CDR2 YYEKEE (reference sequence). The CDR3 is CASSTRQGARTEAFF. In DNA, the CDR3 is TGTGCCAGCAGCACCCGACAGGGGGCAAGAACTGAAGCTTTCTTT.

The chain joins TRBV29-1 to TRBJ2-3; the D gene is possibly TRBD2 (5 bases). V was cut by 3 bases and J by 0 bases, with 13 bases left in between. The CDR3 spans 15 residues. The germline V gene encodes CDR1 SQVTM and CDR2 ANQGSEA. The CDR3 sequence: CSVEPGSASTDTQYF. The CDR3 DNA sequence: TGCAGCGTTGAGCCGGGTAGCGCTAGCACAGATACGCAGTATTTT.

This sequence joins TRBV30 and TRBJ1-5; possibly TRBD1 for D (5 bases). The germline V and J ends were trimmed by 5 bases and 5 bases, with 22 bases remaining between them. Germline CDR1 reads GTSNPN; CDR2 reads SVGIG (reference sequence). The CDR3 runs to 16 residues. CDR3 sequence (DNA): TGTGCCTGGGCTTTTGGCGGAGGGGCTTTGGATCAGCCCCAGCATTTT. Its protein product is CAWAFGGGALDQPQHF.

As to this clone: The same CDR3 arises from other DNA sequences in this sample as well. The V call is TRBV3-1 (or the pseudogene TRBV3-2), the J call TRBJ2-7; unclear D gene. The V gene's germline CDR1 is LGHDT and CDR2 YNNKEL (reference sequence). Trimming removed 1 base from V and 4 bases from J, with 11 bases in between. The CDR3 is 14 residues long. CDR3 nucleotides: TGTGCCAGCAGCCAAGCAGGCACCGGTTACGAGCAGTACTTC. Translating it yields CASSQAGTGYEQYF.

The chain links TRBV21-1 to TRBJ2-3; the D segment call TRBD1 is taken from the table without a DNA check. TRBV21-1 is a listed pseudogene. The CDR3 length is 18 residues. For the CDR3, the DNA is TGTGCCAGCAGCAAAGCAGGGACAGGTATATCTTACACAGATACGCAGTATTTT. Protein product: CASSKAGTGISYTDTQYF.

The chain has TRBV9 and TRBJ1-3; D uncertain. Germline loops: CDR1 SGDLS, CDR2 YYNGEE. The length of the CDR3 is 15 residues. V lost 3 bases and J 0 bases, leaving 10 bases between the germline ends. This CDR3 reads CASSGKQISGNTIYF. The CDR3 DNA is TGTGCCAGCAGCGGCAAACAGATCTCTGGAAACACCATATATTTT.

The chain carries TRBV2 and TRBJ1-1; 9 nucleotides match TRBD1. J was trimmed by 4 bases and V by 3 bases; bases with no gene match: 3. CDR1 SNHLY and CDR2 FYNNEI come from the germline V gene. The CDR3 is made up of 14 amino acids. The DNA for the CDR3 is TGTGCCAGCAGTGAGGCGGGACAGGGCACTGAAGCTTTCTTT. Protein: CASSEAGQGTEAFF.

J is TRBJ2-1 and V is TRBV4-1; D remains ambiguous. The CDR3 has 13 residues. Germline assignment: CDR1 MGHRA and CDR2 YSYEKL. Trimming left V 4 bases short and J 4 bases short, with 8 bases between. CDR3 amino acids: CASSPLGYNEQFF. CDR3 coding DNA: TGCGCCAGCAGCCCCCTCGGGTACAATGAGCAGTTCTTC.

V gene TRBV5-4 combines with J gene TRBJ2-7, with a possible D match to TRBD1 (5 bases). The CDR3 consists of 16 residues. Germline CDR1 reads SGHNT; CDR2 reads YYREEE (reference sequence). V was clipped by 0 bases and J by 2 bases, with 15 bases between them. The chain's CDR3 is CASSLGGQNSPYEQYV. The CDR3 bases are TGTGCCAGCAGCTTGGGGGGCCAAAACTCCCCCTACGAGCAGTACGTC.

The V gene is TRBV24-1, the J gene TRBJ2-3, with TRBD1 matching over 7 bases. Trimming took 5 bases from V and 4 from J; bases not matched to a gene: 8. This CDR3 comprises 15 residues. Germline values: CDR1 KGHDR, CDR2 SFDVKD. The CDR3 coding sequence is TGTGCCACCAGTGTTAGCCGGGACAGTCCAGATACGCAGTATTTT. As protein: CATSVSRDSPDTQYF.

This clone was recorded only once. The chain couples TRBV9 to TRBJ2-2, with D possibly matching TRBD2 (5 bases). Germline assignment: CDR1 SGDLS and CDR2 YYNGEE. Trimming cost V 2 bases and J 3 bases, with 5 bases left between them. This CDR3 region has 13 residues. The DNA for the CDR3 is TGTGCCAGCAGCGTGAGGGACACCGGGGAGCTGTTTTTT. Translated, it gives CASSVRDTGELFF. Supplemented by reference TRBV9 and TRBJ2-2, the full variable domain reads DSGVTQTPKHLITATGQRVTLRCSPRSGDLSVYWYQQSLDQGLQFLIQYYNGEERAKGNILERFSAQQFPDLHSELNLSSLELGDSALYFCASSVRDTGELFFGEGSRLTVL.

The V call is TRBV27, the J call TRBJ2-7; 9 positions agree with TRBD2. Germline loops: CDR1 MNHEY, CDR2 SMNVEV (reference sequence). Trimming took 5 bases from V and 2 from J; bases not matched to a gene: 13. There are 17 residues in the CDR3. CDR3 amino acids: CASSPSIERGVTYEQYF. The DNA for the CDR3 is TGTGCCAGCAGTCCGAGTATTGAGCGGGGGGTAACCTACGAGCAGTACTTC.

This clone was found once. This sequence joins TRBV4-1 and TRBJ1-4; no definite D call. This CDR3 has 15 residues. CDR1 and CDR2 (germline): MGHRA, YSYEKL. Trimming removed 4 bases at V and 0 bases at J, with 9 bases between. The CDR3 sequence: CASSPQPATNEKLFF. CDR3 coding DNA: TGCGCCAGCAGCCCACAGCCTGCAACTAATGAAAAACTGTTTTTT.

The J gene is TRBJ2-7, the V gene TRBV29-1, with D possibly TRBD2 on 5 matching bases. Per germline, CDR1 SQVTM and CDR2 ANQGSEA. The V and J ends lost 4 bases and 2 bases respectively, with 15 bases between them. The CDR3 runs 14 residues. Here the CDR3 reads CSVVNGITPYEQYF. The CDR3 DNA follows: TGCAGCGTTGTGAACGGGATCACCCCCTACGAGCAGTACTTC.

This sequence joins TRBV5-6 and TRBJ1-6; TRBD1 agrees at 8 bases. CDR3 length equals 16 residues. Germline lookup yields CDR1 SGHDT and CDR2 YYEEEE. V trimming: 3 bases; J trimming: 5 bases; junction bases outside the gene matches: 7. DNA for the CDR3: TGTGCCAGCAGCTACCGACAGGGGACGAATAATTCACCCCTCCACTTT. Protein sequence: CASSYRQGTNNSPLHF.

V usage is TRBV5-1 and J usage is TRBJ1-1; D remains unclear. V dropped 2 bases and J dropped 3 bases, with 5 bases sitting between them. The CDR3 loop spans 12 amino acids. Germline values: CDR1 SGHRS, CDR2 YFSETQ. The CDR3 reads CASSFEYTEAFF. The DNA of the CDR3 is TGCGCCAGCAGCTTCGAGTACACTGAAGCTTTCTTT. The variable domain in full, completed from reference TRBV5-1 and TRBJ1-1, reads KAGVTQTPRYLIKTRGQQVTLSCSPISGHRSVSWYQQTPGQGLQFLFEYFSETQRNKGNFPGRFSGRQFSNSRSEMNVSTLELGDSALYLCASSFEYTEAFFGQGTRLTVV.

DNA for the CDR3: TGTGCCTGGAGTGTAAACAGCCTCTATGGCTACACCTTC. It translates to CAWSVNSLYGYTF. This chain connects TRBV30 to TRBJ1-2; D gene ambiguous. Trimming cost V 0 bases and J 4 bases, with 9 bases left between them. The CDR3 is made up of 13 amino acids. CDR1 is GTSNPN, CDR2 SVGIG, per germline (reference sequence).

The chain links TRBV5-8 to TRBJ1-6; tentatively, D is TRBD1 (6 bases). Germline loops: CDR1 SGHTS, CDR2 YDEGEE. The ends were cut back, 0 bases at V and 6 bases at J, with 13 bases in the middle. The CDR3 has 16 residues. For the CDR3, the DNA is TGTGCCAGCAGCTTGGGCGCGGGGGCCTCTAATTCACCCCTCCACTTT. This encodes CASSLGAGASNSPLHF.

CDR3 region: CASSLVTGSTDTQYF. The CDR3 DNA is TGTGCCAGCAGCTTGGTGACAGGGAGCACAGATACGCAGTATTTT. J is TRBJ2-3 and V is TRBV5-4, with 7 bases fitting TRBD1. Trimming removed 0 bases from V and 0 bases from J; junction bases left unmatched: 1. Germline V gene lookup returns CDR1 SGHNT and CDR2 YYREEE (reference sequence). This CDR3 has 15 residues.

The rearrangement links TRBV7-9 to TRBJ1-6, with a weak D call TRBD1 (5 bases). The CDR3 has 15 amino acids. Germline V CDR1 and CDR2: SEHNR, FQNEAQ (reference sequence). V was trimmed by 5 bases and J by 3 bases, leaving 11 bases between them. CDR3 coding DNA: TGTGCCAGCAGCCCACCGGGGGGCTATAATTCACCCCTCCACTTT. The encoded protein is CASSPPGGYNSPLHF.